The clone carrying this TCR beta chain was observed once. The data were taken from a study of blood T cell repertoires in COVID-19. Source study methods: From reference gene primer amplification, estimates of nucleated cell counts were derived. Sequencing used immunoSEQ multiplex PCR; TCRdb keeps in-frame clones, though not all of them. D and trimming come from the DNA, and the V and J calls and clone size come from that table. The data show more than 100,000 clones, with about four fifths seen just once and approximately 9.1% held by the top ten. CDR1 and CDR2 (germline): MNHNS, SASEGT. The V gene lost 4 bases and the J gene lost 4 bases, with 19 bases spanning the gap. CDR3 length: 16 amino acids.

The receptor's source is a woman aged 55-75 years with active or convalescent COVID-19. V is TRBV6-1 and J is TRBJ1-1, with a weak D call TRBD1 (5 bases). Sample: peripheral blood. The DNA for the CDR3 is TGTGCCAGCAGTGCAGTCCTCAGGGATTGGGGCACTGAAGCTTTCTTT. It specifies CASSAVLRDWGTEAFF.